This TCR beta chain derives from a study of T-cell reconstitution after alpha-beta-depleted transplantation in children. Researchers prepared the TCRbeta library using unique molecular identifiers, the study reports. TCRdb used MiXCR to reprocess the PCR reads, holding one entry per CDR3 protein. The sample lists a few hundred thousand distinct CDR3 sequences; about 16% were seen once. The germline V gene encodes CDR1 DFQATT and CDR2 SNEGSKA (reference sequence). V was shortened by 3 bases and J by 2 bases, with 11 bases between the two germline ends. The length of the CDR3 is 13 residues. The clonotype originates from a human donor who donated a stem cell graft to a child with acute lymphoblastic leukemia. V usage is TRBV20-1 and J usage is TRBJ2-7; possibly TRBD1 for D (5 bases). The sample consisted of PBMCs from the stem cell graft donor, taken from the stem cell graft. The CDR3 nucleotides are TGCAGTGCTAGTCCAGGGTCCACCTACGAGCAGTACTTC. This gives the protein CSASPGSTYEQYF.